A single T cell receptor beta chain is shown here with its context. Antigen unknown. The source of the sample is a study of regulatory T cells in long-lasting Graves disease. Study summary: Newly diagnosed Graves' patients took antithyroid drugs under 3 months.

Study results and caveats: Preferential use of TRBV28, TRBJ1-2 and TRBJ2-5 was seen in persistent disease.

The CDR3 is made up of 16 amino acids. V lost 5 bases and J lost 8; bases outside the gene matches: 6. Germline values: CDR1 SGHDN, CDR2 FVKESK. Time point noted: newly diagnosed GD, antithyroid drugs for less than 3 months. Construction of the TCR library relied on RNA isolated from PBMCs. Arm-PCR of CDR3 regions and iRepertoire HTBI primers were the basis on which TCR beta libraries were built. TCRdb re-called the multiplex PCR reads through MiXCR, storing one row per CDR3 protein. Of about 540,000 distinct CDR3 sequences in the sample, approximately 13% were seen once. This same sample was also taken into another study, of T cells in Graves' hyperthyroidism and ophthalmopathy.

The receptor comes from a man between 25 and 39 years old with Graves disease. The sample consisted of peripheral blood mononuclear cells (PBMCs), taken at new diagnosis, from a patient treated with antithyroid drugs. V gene TRBV14 combines with J gene TRBJ2-1; the match to TRBD2 covers 16 bases. CDR3 sequence reads: CASSAGTSGRVDEQFF. The CDR3 DNA reads TGTGCCAGCAGCGCCGGGACTAGCGGGAGGGTGGATGAGCAGTTCTTC.